The T cell receptor beta chain under discussion was sequenced for a study of identical twins. Study conclusions and caveats: Abundant beta clonotypes from cord blood bore fewer insertions; memory repertoires lacked this pattern.

TCRdb reprocessed the 5' RACE reads via MiXCR and lists one record per CDR3 protein. Of hundreds of thousands of distinct CDR3 sequences in the sample, less than 9% were seen once. With respect to this clonotype: Its specificity is not known.

CDR1 is SGDLS, CDR2 YYNGEE, per germline. The ends lost 0 bases at V and 0 bases at J; junction bases unmatched: 11. The CDR3 consists of 19 residues. The same sample was also studied in work on yellow fever vaccine responses in identical twins.

This receptor was obtained from a woman between 18 and 29 years old in good health. The chain is built from TRBV9 and TRBJ2-1, with 8 bases fitting TRBD2. The sequenced sample consisted of PBMCs. The CDR3 DNA follows: TGTGCCAGCAGCGTAGGGATAGCGGGATTTCCGCCCTCCTACAATGAGCAGTTCTTC. Translated: CASSVGIAGFPPSYNEQFF.